One and the same sample provided the 30 T cell receptor beta chains below, sequenced in a study of CD8 T cells in Susac syndrome. A quantity of about 0.45 to 1 ug RNA underwent reverse transcription using random hexamers. TCRdb reprocessed the immunoSEQ multiplex PCR reads with MiXCR, giving one entry per CDR3 protein. Of about 100,000 distinct CDR3 sequences listed, 95% were seen once; the top ten hold 0.25% to 0.35%. Material for sequencing was CD8+ T cells from PBMCs. The receptors shown here come from a human donor with Susac syndrome.

This sequence joins TRBV24-1 and TRBJ2-2; D unresolved. The germline CDR1 and CDR2 sequences are KGHDR and SFDVKD. The V end was cut by 5 bases, the J end by 6 bases, with 6 bases between. The CDR3 covers 12 residues. The CDR3 is CATSGMPGELFF. The DNA for the CDR3 is TGTGCCACCAGTGGGATGCCCGGGGAGCTGTTTTTT.

The CDR3 here is CASSLDGRTVNEQFF. The CDR3 nucleotides are TGTGCCAGCAGTTTAGACGGCAGGACCGTGAATGAGCAGTTCTTC. This chain joins TRBV28 and TRBJ2-1; D call uncertain. Germline lookup yields CDR1 MDHEN and CDR2 SYDVKM. This CDR3 comprises 15 residues. Trimming cost V 2 bases and J 7 bases, with 15 bases left between them. Full variable domain (remainder filled in from reference TRBV28 and TRBJ2-1): DVKVTQSSRYLVKRTGEKVFLECVQDMDHENMFWYRQDPGLGLRLIYFSYDVKMKEKGDIPEGYSVSREKKERFSLILESASTNQTSMYLCASSLDGRTVNEQFFGPGTRLTVL.

The chain couples TRBV20-1 to TRBJ1-1, with D unresolved. Trimming removed 3 bases at V and 1 base at J, with 9 bases between. The CDR3 length is 13 residues. The germline V gene has CDR1 DFQATT and CDR2 SNEGSKA (reference sequence). The CDR3 protein is CSARRHGNTEAFF. The CDR3 coding sequence is TGCAGTGCTAGGAGACACGGGAACACTGAAGCTTTCTTT.

This chain links TRBV29-1 with TRBJ2-1; TRBD2 matches 8 bases. Per the germline V gene, CDR1 is SQVTM and CDR2 is ANQGSEA. CDR3 length: 13 residues. Losses at the gene ends were 5 bases for V and 10 bases for J; bases not matched to a gene: 10. DNA of the CDR3: TGCAGCGTTTCCCAGCGGGAGCCTGGAGAGCAGTTCTTC. Protein product: CSVSQREPGEQFF.

The chain links TRBV7-3 to TRBJ2-1, with a possible D match to TRBD2 (6 bases). The germline CDR1 and CDR2 sequences are SGHTA and FQGTGA. The CDR3 is made up of 15 amino acids. V was pared by 5 bases and J by 7 bases, with 18 bases between. CDR3 in DNA: TGTGCCAGCAGCCCGGCCGCGCGGGGCGAGAATGAGCAGTTCTTC. This gives the protein CASSPAARGENEQFF.

The genes are TRBV3-1 and TRBJ2-5; D remains unclear. V lost 0 bases and J lost 2, with 10 bases in between. In germline, CDR1 is LGHDT, CDR2 YNNKEL (reference sequence). The CDR3 runs 15 residues. For the CDR3, the DNA is TGTGCCAGCAGCCAAGATCGGCAGGAACAAGAGACCCAGTACTTC. Its translation: CASSQDRQEQETQYF.

This clonotype was seen once. This chain links TRBV5-1 with TRBJ2-7, with TRBD1 matching over 8 bases. Germline loops: CDR1 SGHRS, CDR2 YFSETQ. Trimming cost V 3 bases and J 3 bases; bases outside gene matches: 8. The CDR3 runs 15 residues. For the CDR3, the DNA is TGCGCCAGCAGCTACTATCCCGGACAGGGCTACGAGCAGTACTTC. It is translated as CASSYYPGQGYEQYF.

The chain links TRBV2 to TRBJ1-1; a possible D gene is TRBD1 (6 bases). The CDR3 spans 16 residues. CDR1 SNHLY and CDR2 FYNNEI come from the germline V gene. Trimming cost V 1 base and J 4 bases, with 16 bases left between them. CDR3 bases: TGTGCCAGCAGTGAAGGTTTGGGCAGGGGAGCCACTGAAGCTTTCTTT. It codes for CASSEGLGRGATEAFF.

The rearrangement uses TRBV7-9 and TRBJ1-2; unclear D gene. The V gene lost 0 bases and the J gene lost 5 bases, with 7 bases spanning the gap. The CDR3 extends over 13 amino acids. CDR1 and CDR2 (germline): SEHNR, FQNEAQ (reference sequence). The CDR3 region has the DNA TGTGCCAGCAGCTTAGCGCCTGGTTATGGCTACACCTTC. Its translation is CASSLAPGYGYTF.

Only one count was recorded for this clonotype. The chain uses TRBV6-4 and TRBJ2-5; D is possibly TRBD2 (6 bases). V was trimmed by 4 bases and J by 5 bases, leaving 17 bases between them. The CDR3 extends over 15 amino acids. Germline CDR1 is MRHNA and CDR2 is SNTAGT. The CDR3 region is CASSARGRNCETQYF. The CDR3 coding sequence is TGTGCCAGCAGTGCGCGGGGTCGAAATTGTGAGACCCAGTACTTC.

This chain connects TRBV3-1 to TRBJ2-5; TRBD2 agrees at 9 bases. J gave up 2 bases and V 4 bases, and 8 bases lay outside the gene matches. Germline V lookup: CDR1 LGHDT, CDR2 YNNKEL (reference sequence). The length of the CDR3 is 16 residues. CDR3 amino acids: CASSLSGTSIQETQYF. As DNA, the CDR3 is TGTGCCAGCAGCCTTTCCGGGACTAGCATACAAGAGACCCAGTACTTC.

V usage is TRBV20-1 and J usage is TRBJ1-1; D is unclear. The germline V and J ends were trimmed by 1 base and 2 bases, with 11 bases remaining between them. Germline lookup yields CDR1 DFQATT and CDR2 SNEGSKA (reference sequence). This CDR3 region has 14 residues. CDR3 in amino acids: CSARVPTHNTEAFF. In nucleotides, the CDR3 is TGCAGTGCTAGAGTACCCACCCATAACACTGAAGCTTTCTTT.

This clonotype was recorded a few times. This rearrangement joins TRBV7-6 to TRBJ2-1; tentatively, D is TRBD1 or TRBD2 (5 bases each). The CDR3 runs to 11 residues. Germline V lookup: CDR1 SGHVS, CDR2 FNYEAQ. Trimming left V 5 bases short and J 9 bases short, with 8 bases between. CDR3 sequence (DNA): TGTGCCAGCAGCCCGGGACCTGAGCAGTTCTTC. Encoded protein: CASSPGPEQFF.

V usage is TRBV9 and J usage is TRBJ2-6; D is possibly TRBD1 or TRBD2 (6 bases each). Germline assignment: CDR1 SGDLS and CDR2 YYNGEE. The V and J ends lost 0 bases and 2 bases respectively, with 15 bases between them. This CDR3 is built from 18 residues. For the CDR3, the DNA is TGTGCCAGCAGCGTAGCGGTTCTCGGGGGCGCTGGGGCCAACGTCCTGACTTTC. It specifies CASSVAVLGGAGANVLTF.

CDR3 sequence (DNA): TGTGCCAGCAGTGAAGTGGGACAGGGGTACGAGCAGTACTTC. Translation gives CASSEVGQGYEQYF. This rearrangement joins TRBV6-1 to TRBJ2-7; 10 positions match TRBD1. With 1 base clipped from V and 4 bases from J, the junction kept 1 base outside the gene matches. The V gene's germline CDR1 is MNHNS and CDR2 SASEGT. There are 14 residues in the CDR3.

This clonotype showed up just once. This chain uses TRBV9 with TRBJ2-3; the D gene could be TRBD1 or TRBD2 (5 bases each). Per the germline V gene, CDR1 is SGDLS and CDR2 is YYNGEE. Trimming cost V 7 bases and J 1 base, with 10 bases left between them. This CDR3 region has 13 residues. This CDR3 is CASRDRRTDTQYF. DNA of the CDR3: TGTGCCAGCCGGGACCGTCGCACAGATACGCAGTATTTT. The full variable domain, rest sourced from reference TRBV9 and TRBJ2-3, is DSGVTQTPKHLITATGQRVTLRCSPRSGDLSVYWYQQSLDQGLQFLIQYYNGEERAKGNILERFSAQQFPDLHSELNLSSLELGDSALYFCASRDRRTDTQYFGPGTRLTVL.

This clonotype was detected once. V and J are TRBV5-1 and TRBJ2-5; possibly TRBD1 for D (7 bases). Germline V CDR1 and CDR2: SGHRS, YFSETQ. Trimming stripped 2 bases from V and 5 bases from J, with 16 bases between. This CDR3 spans 15 amino acids. CDR3 amino acids: CASSLRRGQVETQYF. In DNA, the CDR3 is TGCGCCAGCAGCTTACGGAGGGGGCAGGTGGAGACCCAGTACTTC.

The chain is built from TRBV29-1 and TRBJ2-5; D is possibly TRBD1 or TRBD2 (5 bases each). Germline lookup yields CDR1 SQVTM and CDR2 ANQGSEA. The CDR3 has 14 residues. The germline V and J ends were trimmed by 0 bases and 2 bases, with 10 bases remaining between them. The DNA of the CDR3 is TGCAGCGTTGAAGAGTGGGACGGGCAAGAGACCCAGTACTTC. Translated: CSVEEWDGQETQYF.

This rearrangement joins TRBV13 to TRBJ2-7, with D possibly matching TRBD1 (6 bases). V was clipped by 5 bases and J by 2 bases, with 19 bases between them. The CDR3 extends over 16 amino acids. Germline V gene lookup returns CDR1 PRHDT and CDR2 FYEKMQ (reference sequence). CDR3 residues: CASSTQAAGEPYEQYF. The CDR3 region has the DNA TGTGCCAGCAGCACTCAGGCGGCAGGGGAACCCTACGAGCAGTACTTC.

This chain connects TRBV21-1 to TRBJ2-5; the listed D gene, TRBD1, was not tested against the DNA. TRBV21-1 is described as a pseudogene. The CDR3 contains 17 residues. The CDR3 region is CASSKTPRTGSVETQYF. The CDR3 bases are TGTGCCAGCAGCAAAACCCCCAGGACAGGGTCTGTGGAGACCCAGTACTTC.

This clonotype has only one observation. The chain links TRBV28 to TRBJ2-5; D assignment may be TRBD1 or TRBD2 (5 bases each). Germline V gives CDR1 MDHEN, CDR2 SYDVKM. This CDR3 contains 14 residues. Trimming stripped 8 bases from V and 4 bases from J, with 17 bases between. CDR3 protein: CASGFVGAGETQYF. Here the CDR3 DNA reads TGTGCCAGCGGGTTCGTCGGGGCGGGAGAGACCCAGTACTTC.

The J gene is TRBJ2-2, the V gene TRBV15; D may be TRBD2 (6 bases). The CDR3 runs 14 residues. V was cut by 3 bases and J by 5 bases, with 10 bases left in between. CDR1 and CDR2 (germline): LNHNV, YYDKDF (reference sequence). The CDR3 DNA reads TGTGCCACCAGCAGCATAGCGGAGACCGGGGAGCTGTTTTTT. It is translated as CATSSIAETGELFF. Full variable domain (missing parts from reference TRBV15 and TRBJ2-2): DAMVIQNPRYQVTQFGKPVTLSCSQTLNHNVMYWYQQKSSQAPKLLFHYYDKDFNNEADTPDNFQSRRPNTSFCFLDIRSPGLGDTAMYLCATSSIAETGELFFGEGSRLTVL.

The chain has TRBV7-9 and TRBJ2-1; 11 positions match TRBD2. Germline loops: CDR1 SEHNR, CDR2 FQNEAQ (reference sequence). The J segment lost 4 bases and the V segment lost 4 bases, leaving 9 bases of the junction unmatched. The CDR3 is 17 residues long. The CDR3 DNA follows: TGTGCCAGCAGCTCGGGGACTAGCGGTAAAGTTTACAATGAGCAGTTCTTC. As protein: CASSSGTSGKVYNEQFF.

The chain employs TRBV20-1 and TRBJ2-5; 7 bases align to TRBD2. This CDR3 region has 14 residues. V dropped 1 base and J dropped 2; count of bases not matched to a gene: 4. Germline V CDR1 and CDR2: DFQATT, SNEGSKA (reference sequence). This CDR3 is CSARVLASQETQYF. The CDR3 DNA is TGCAGTGCTAGAGTACTAGCGTCTCAAGAGACCCAGTACTTC.

This clonotype was observed once. This sequence joins TRBV29-1 and TRBJ2-1; 12 bases line up with TRBD2. The CDR3 contains 15 residues. The germline gives CDR1 SQVTM, CDR2 ANQGSEA. Losses at the gene ends were 6 bases for V and 5 bases for J; bases not matched to a gene: 8. CDR3 in amino acids: CSVGSLAGGHNEQFF. In DNA form, the CDR3 reads TGCAGCGTGGGATCACTAGCGGGGGGCCACAATGAGCAGTTCTTC.

The rearrangement uses TRBV11-2 and TRBJ1-1; maybe TRBD1 (5 bases). The germline CDR1 and CDR2 sequences are SGHAT and FQNNGV. The V end was cut by 4 bases, the J end by 10 bases, with 13 bases between. There are 12 residues in the CDR3. The CDR3 coding sequence is TGTGCCAGCAGCTCCCTCTCAGGGAGAGCTTTCTTT. The encoded protein is CASSSLSGRAFF.

The chain employs TRBV5-1 and TRBJ2-1; a weak D match, TRBD1 (6 bases). The germline V gene has CDR1 SGHRS and CDR2 YFSETQ. The CDR3 extends over 16 amino acids. Between the trimmed V and J ends, which lost 3 bases and 7 bases, there was a span of 20 bases. The DNA for the CDR3 is TGCGCCAGCAGCTGGGGGCCGACTGGGACCAAAAATGAGCAGTTCTTC. This codes for CASSWGPTGTKNEQFF. The full variable domain, its missing parts supplied by reference TRBV5-1 and TRBJ2-1, is KAGVTQTPRYLIKTRGQQVTLSCSPISGHRSVSWYQQTPGQGLQFLFEYFSETQRNKGNFPGRFSGRQFSNSRSEMNVSTLELGDSALYLCASSWGPTGTKNEQFFGPGTRLTVL.

The rearrangement links TRBV6-5 to TRBJ1-2; D is perhaps TRBD1 (6 bases). The germline V gene has CDR1 MNHEY and CDR2 SVGAGI. The ends were cut back, 10 bases at V and 6 bases at J, with 18 bases in the middle. The CDR3 is 13 residues long. CDR3 in amino acids: CATFQGQIDGYTF. CDR3 nucleotides: TGTGCCACTTTTCAGGGGCAGATTGATGGCTACACCTTC.

This chain connects TRBV5-6 to TRBJ1-1; D might be TRBD1 (5 bases). Deletions cut 4 bases from V and 11 bases from J, with 15 bases between. The CDR3 is 12 residues long. Germline CDR1 reads SGHDT; CDR2 reads YYEEEE. CDR3 in DNA: TGTGCCAGCAGCATTGGTTCAGGGTTGGCTTTCTTT. This gives the protein CASSIGSGLAFF. The full variable domain, with the rest looked up from reference TRBV5-6 and TRBJ1-1, is DAGVTQSPTHLIKTRGQQVTLRCSPKSGHDTVSWYQQALGQGPQFIFQYYEEEERQRGNFPDRFSGHQFPNYSSELNVNALLLGDSALYLCASSIGSGLAFFGQGTRLTVV.

The genes are TRBV3-1 and TRBJ2-6; D is undetermined. The V and J ends lost 1 base and 3 bases respectively, with 10 bases between them. The CDR3 runs to 16 residues. Germline V gives CDR1 LGHDT, CDR2 YNNKEL (reference sequence). DNA for the CDR3: TGTGCCAGCAGCCAAGTTGACCGACGTGGGGCCAACGTCCTGACTTTC. Translation: CASSQVDRRGANVLTF.